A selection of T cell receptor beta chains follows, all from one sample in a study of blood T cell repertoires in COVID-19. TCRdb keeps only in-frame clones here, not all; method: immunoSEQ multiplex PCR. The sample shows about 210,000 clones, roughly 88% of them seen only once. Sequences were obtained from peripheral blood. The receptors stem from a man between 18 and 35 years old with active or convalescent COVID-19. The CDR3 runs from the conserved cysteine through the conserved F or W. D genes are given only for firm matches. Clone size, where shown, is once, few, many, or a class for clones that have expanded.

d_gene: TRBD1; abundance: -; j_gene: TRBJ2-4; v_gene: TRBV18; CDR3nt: TGTGCCAGCTCCCTGAGGCCCAGGGGGGCCAAAAACATTCAGTACTTC; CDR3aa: CASSLRPRGAKNIQYF
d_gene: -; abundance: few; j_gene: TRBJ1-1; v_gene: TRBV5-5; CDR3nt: TGTGCCAGCATCGATCCCCCGGGATTAGCAGCTTTCTTT; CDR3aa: CASIDPPGLAAFF
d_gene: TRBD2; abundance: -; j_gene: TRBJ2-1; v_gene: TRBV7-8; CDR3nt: TGTGCCAGCAGCTTACTCGTTACTAGCGGGAGGGGGACCGACTACAATGAGCAGTTCTTC; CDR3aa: CASSLLVTSGRGTDYNEQFF
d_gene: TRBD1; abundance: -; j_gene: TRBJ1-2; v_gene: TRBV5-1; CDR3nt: TGCGCCAGCAGCCCAGGACAGGGGGCAGGCTACACCTTC; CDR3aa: CASSPGQGAGYTF
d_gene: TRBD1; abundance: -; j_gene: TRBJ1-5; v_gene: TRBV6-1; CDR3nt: TGTGCCAGCAGTGAGACAGGGTGGGGTATTGGCAATCAGCCCCAGCATTTT; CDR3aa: CASSETGWGIGNQPQHF
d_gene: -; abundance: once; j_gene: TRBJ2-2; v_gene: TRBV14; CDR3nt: TGTGCCAGCAGCCTCTACCCGGCAGGCGGGGAGCTGTTTTTT; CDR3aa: CASSLYPAGGELFF
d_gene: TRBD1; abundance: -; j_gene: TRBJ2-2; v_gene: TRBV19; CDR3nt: TGTGCCAGTATGGGGGGACAGGGGTTTACCGGGGAGCTGTTTTTT; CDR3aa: CASMGGQGFTGELFF
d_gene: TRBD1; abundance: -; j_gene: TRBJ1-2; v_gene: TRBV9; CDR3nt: TGTGCCAGCAGCGGGGGACAGGGAGATGGCTACACCTTC; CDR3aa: CASSGGQGDGYTF
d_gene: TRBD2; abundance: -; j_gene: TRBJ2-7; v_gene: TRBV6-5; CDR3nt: TGTGCCACCCAACGGGCGGGAGTATACGAGCAGTACTTC; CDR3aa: CATQRAGVYEQYF
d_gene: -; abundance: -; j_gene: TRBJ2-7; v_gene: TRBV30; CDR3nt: TGTGCCTGGAGTGTACGGCGAGACGGAGGCGAGCAGTACTTC; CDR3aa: CAWSVRRDGGEQYF
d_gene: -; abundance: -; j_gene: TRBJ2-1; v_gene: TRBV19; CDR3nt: TGTGCCAGTAGTATGGCGTCTGTAGTGGGAGTTCCCTACAATGAGCAGTTCTTC; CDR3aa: CASSMASVVGVPYNEQFF
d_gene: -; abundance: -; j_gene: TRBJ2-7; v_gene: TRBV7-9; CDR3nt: TGTGCCAGCAGCTTCACTACCGCGGGGGAGCAGTACTTC; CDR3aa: CASSFTTAGEQYF
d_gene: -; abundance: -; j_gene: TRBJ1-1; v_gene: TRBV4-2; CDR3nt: TGTGCCAGCAGCCAAGACCACCGGGGCACTGAAGCTTTCTTT; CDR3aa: CASSQDHRGTEAFF
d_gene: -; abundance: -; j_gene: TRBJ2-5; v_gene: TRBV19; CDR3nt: TGTGCCAGTAGTATACGGCCGGGAGAGACCCAGTACTTC; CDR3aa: CASSIRPGETQYF
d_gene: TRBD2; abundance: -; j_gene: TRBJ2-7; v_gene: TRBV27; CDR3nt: TGTGCCAGCAGTAATAGCGGGAGTATCCACGAGCAGTACTTC; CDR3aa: CASSNSGSIHEQYF
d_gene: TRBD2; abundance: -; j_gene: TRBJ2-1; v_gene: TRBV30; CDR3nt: TGTGCCTGGGCTAGCGGGATTAATGAGCAGTTCTTC; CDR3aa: CAWASGINEQFF
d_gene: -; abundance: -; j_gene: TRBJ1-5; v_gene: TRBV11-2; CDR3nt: TGTGCCAGCAGCTTAGGCCCCGACACGTATAGCAATCAGCCCCAGCATTTT; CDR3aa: CASSLGPDTYSNQPQHF
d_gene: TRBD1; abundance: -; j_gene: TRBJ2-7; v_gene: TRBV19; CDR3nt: TGTGCCAGTAGTGAGAGGGGGCGACGGGTCGAGCAGTACTTC; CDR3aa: CASSERGRRVEQYF
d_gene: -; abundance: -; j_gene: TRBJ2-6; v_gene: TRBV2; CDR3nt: TGTGCCAGCAGCGAGTTGGGGGCCAACGTCCTGACTTTC; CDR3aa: CASSELGANVLTF
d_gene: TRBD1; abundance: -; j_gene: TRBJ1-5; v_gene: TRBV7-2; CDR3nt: TGTGCCAGCAGCTTAGGACAGGGTGAACGCCAGCCCCAGCATTTT; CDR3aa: CASSLGQGERQPQHF
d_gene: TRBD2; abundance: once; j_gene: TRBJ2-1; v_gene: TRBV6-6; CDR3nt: TGTGCCAGCAGTTACCGGGTAGCGGGAGCAGGTGAGCAGTTCTTC; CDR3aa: CASSYRVAGAGEQFF
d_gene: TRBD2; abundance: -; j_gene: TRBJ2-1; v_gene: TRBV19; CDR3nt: TGTGCCAGCACTTCGCTAGCGGCGTACAATGAGCAGTTCTTC; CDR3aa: CASTSLAAYNEQFF
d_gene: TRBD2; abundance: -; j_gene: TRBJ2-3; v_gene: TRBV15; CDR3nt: TGTGCCACCAGCAGAGAACTAGCGGGAGGATACACAGATACGCAGTATTTT; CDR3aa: CATSRELAGGYTDTQYF
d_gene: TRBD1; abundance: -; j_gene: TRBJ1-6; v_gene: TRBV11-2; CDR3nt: TGTGCCAGCAGCACAGGACAGGGGGCAGGGAATTCACCCCTCCACTTT; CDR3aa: CASSTGQGAGNSPLHF
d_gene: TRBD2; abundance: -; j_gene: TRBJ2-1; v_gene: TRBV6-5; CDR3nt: TGTGCCAGCAGTTGGACTAGCAGGAGCGGTGAGCAGTTCTTC; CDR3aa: CASSWTSRSGEQFF
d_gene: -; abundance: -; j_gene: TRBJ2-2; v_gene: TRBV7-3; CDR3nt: TGTGCCAGCAGCTTAAATCCTCCAGGGAACACCGGGGAGCTGTTTTTT; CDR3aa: CASSLNPPGNTGELFF
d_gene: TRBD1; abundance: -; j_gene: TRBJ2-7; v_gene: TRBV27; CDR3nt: TGTGCCAGCAGATCAGGGGGCCGGCTCTACGAGCAGTACTTC; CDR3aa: CASRSGGRLYEQYF
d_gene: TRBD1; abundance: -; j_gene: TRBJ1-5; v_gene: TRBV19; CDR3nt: TGTGCCAGTAGTACCACGACAGGGGGGACCTCCAATCAGCCCCAGCATTTT; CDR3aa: CASSTTTGGTSNQPQHF
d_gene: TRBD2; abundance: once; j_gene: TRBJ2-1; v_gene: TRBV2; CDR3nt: TGTGCCAGCGGCAGGGAGGGGTTAGTCTCCTACAATGAGCAGTTCTTC; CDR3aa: CASGREGLVSYNEQFF
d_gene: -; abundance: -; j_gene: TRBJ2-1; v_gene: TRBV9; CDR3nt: TGTGCCAGCAGCGTAGAATCAGGGGCCTACAATGAGCAGTTCTTC; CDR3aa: CASSVESGAYNEQFF
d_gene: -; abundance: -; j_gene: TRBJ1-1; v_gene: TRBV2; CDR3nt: TGTGCCAGCAGTGACAGGTCTGTCGCTTTCTTT; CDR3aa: CASSDRSVAFF
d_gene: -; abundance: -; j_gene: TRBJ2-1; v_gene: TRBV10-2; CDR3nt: TGCGCCAGCAGTGAGTTCGAGGGCCCCCACAATGAGCAGTTCTTC; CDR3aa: CASSEFEGPHNEQFF
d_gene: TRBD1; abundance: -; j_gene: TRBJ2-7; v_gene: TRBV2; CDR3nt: TGTGCCAGCAATGGGGACAGGATTTCCTACGAGCAGTACTTC; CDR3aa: CASNGDRISYEQYF
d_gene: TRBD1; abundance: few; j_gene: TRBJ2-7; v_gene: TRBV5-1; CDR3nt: TGCGCCAGCAGCTGGGGACAGGGGGCTGTGTCCTACGAGCAGTACTTC; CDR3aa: CASSWGQGAVSYEQYF
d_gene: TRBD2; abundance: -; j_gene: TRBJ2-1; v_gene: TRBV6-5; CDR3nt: TGTGCCAGCAAGGCCGGGACTAGCGGATACAATGAGCAGTTCTTC; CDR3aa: CASKAGTSGYNEQFF
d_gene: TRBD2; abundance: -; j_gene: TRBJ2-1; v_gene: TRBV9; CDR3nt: TGTGCCAGCAGCGTAGCCCCTAGCGGGAGGGTGGACAATGAGCAGTTCTTC; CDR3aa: CASSVAPSGRVDNEQFF
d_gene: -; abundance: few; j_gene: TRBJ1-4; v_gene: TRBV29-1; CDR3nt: TGCAGCGTTGAACGACACACAAACGGTGAAAAACTGTTTTTT; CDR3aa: CSVERHTNGEKLFF
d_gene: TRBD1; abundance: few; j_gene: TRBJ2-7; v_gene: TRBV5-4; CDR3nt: TGTGCCAGCAGCTTGCGGGACAGTCTCTACGAGCAGTACTTC; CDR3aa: CASSLRDSLYEQYF
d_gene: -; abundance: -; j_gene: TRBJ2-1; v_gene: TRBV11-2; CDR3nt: TGTGCCAGCAGCTTAGGAGGCGGGAGTTCGGACAGTGAGCAGTTCTTC; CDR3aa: CASSLGGGSSDSEQFF
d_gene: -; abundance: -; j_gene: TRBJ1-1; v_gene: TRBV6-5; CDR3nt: TGTGCCAGCAGCCAGGTTAACACTGAAGCTTTCTTT; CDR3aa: CASSQVNTEAFF
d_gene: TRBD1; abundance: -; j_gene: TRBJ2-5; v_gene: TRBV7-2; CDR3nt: TGTGCCAGCAGCCCCCGGGACAGGCCGGAGACCCAGTACTTC; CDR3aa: CASSPRDRPETQYF
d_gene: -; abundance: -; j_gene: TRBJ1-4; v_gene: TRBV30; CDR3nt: TGTGCCTGGACGGCGGGGGCCCCTAATGAAAAACTGTTTTTT; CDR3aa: CAWTAGAPNEKLFF
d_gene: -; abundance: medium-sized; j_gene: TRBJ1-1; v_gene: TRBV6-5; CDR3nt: TGTGCCAGCAGTTACTCGAGTAGCGCGAACACTGAAGCTTTCTTT; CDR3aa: CASSYSSSANTEAFF
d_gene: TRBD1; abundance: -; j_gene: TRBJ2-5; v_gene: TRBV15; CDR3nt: TGTGCCACCAGCAGTCAGACAGGGAAGGAGACCCAGTACTTC; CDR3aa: CATSSQTGKETQYF
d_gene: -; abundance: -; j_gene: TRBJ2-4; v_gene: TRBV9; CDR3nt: TGTGCCAGCAGCCCGCCGGACTACCTCTTGTACTTC; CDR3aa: CASSPPDYLLYF
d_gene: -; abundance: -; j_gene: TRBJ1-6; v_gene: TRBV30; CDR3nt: TGTGCCTGGAGTGTACGGGGCGGGGGGCCACCCCTCCACTTT; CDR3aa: CAWSVRGGGPPLHF
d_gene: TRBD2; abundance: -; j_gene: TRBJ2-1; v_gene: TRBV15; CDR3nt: TGTGCCACCAGCAGGGGCGCGGGAGGGAATGAGCAGTTCTTC; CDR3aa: CATSRGAGGNEQFF
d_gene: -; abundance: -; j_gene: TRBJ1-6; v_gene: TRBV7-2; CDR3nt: TGTGCCAGCAGCTTAGGGGAGGGTTATTCACCCCTCCACTTT; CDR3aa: CASSLGEGYSPLHF
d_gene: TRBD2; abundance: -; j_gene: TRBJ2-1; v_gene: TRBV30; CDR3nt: TGTGCCTGGAGTGTAGGAACTAGCGGGGCCCTAGGGCAGTTCTTC; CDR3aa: CAWSVGTSGALGQFF
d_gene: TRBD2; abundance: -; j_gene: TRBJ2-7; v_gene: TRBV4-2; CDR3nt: TGTGCCAGCAGCCAGGGGACTAGCGGGACCCCCTACGAGCAGTACTTC; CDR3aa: CASSQGTSGTPYEQYF
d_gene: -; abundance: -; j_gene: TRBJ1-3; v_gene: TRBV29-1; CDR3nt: TGCAGCGTTGAAGACCTTGTAGACACCATATATTTT; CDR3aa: CSVEDLVDTIYF
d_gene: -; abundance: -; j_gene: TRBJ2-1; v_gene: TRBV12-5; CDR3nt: TGTGCTAGTGGTCCACTGTTCGAGGCGGTTTACAATGAGCAGTTCTTC; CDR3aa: CASGPLFEAVYNEQFF
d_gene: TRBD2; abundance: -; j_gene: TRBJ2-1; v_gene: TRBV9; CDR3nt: TGTGCCAGCAGCGCCCGACTAGCGGGAGGGACCTACAATGAGCAGTTCTTC; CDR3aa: CASSARLAGGTYNEQFF
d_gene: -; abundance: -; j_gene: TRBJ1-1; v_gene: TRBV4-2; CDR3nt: TGTGCCAGCAGATTCAGTAGCATGAACACTGAAGCTTTCTTT; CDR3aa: CASRFSSMNTEAFF
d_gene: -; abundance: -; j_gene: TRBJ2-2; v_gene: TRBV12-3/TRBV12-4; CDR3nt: TGTGCCAGCAGCCGTACCGGGGAGCTGTTTTTT; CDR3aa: CASSRTGELFF